What follows describes a single TCR beta chain. Primers included in the PCR were 60 Vbeta and 13 Jbeta primers. Profiling relied on immunoSEQ multiplex PCR, and the TCRdb table lists in-frame clones only, not all of them. The data show some 120,000 clones, about four fifths seen once. There are 16 residues in the CDR3. V shed 5 bases, J shed 7 bases, and the junction held 10 bases outside the gene matches. Germline V lookup: CDR1 LGHNA, CDR2 YNFKEQ. The sample originates from a study of cytomegalovirus exposure and HLA in healthy donors. The gene calls are TRBV4-2 and TRBJ2-1; 11 bases are a match to TRBD2. The receptor was derived from a woman aged 60-70 years in good health and CMV-seropositive. The sequenced sample was PBMCs. The CDR3 sequence: CASSTHSGGAGNEQFF. DNA of the CDR3: TGTGCCAGCAGCACCCATAGCGGGGGGGCCGGTAATGAGCAGTTCTTC.